This T cell receptor (beta chain) was identified during a study of T cells in Graves' hyperthyroidism and ophthalmopathy. The study, taken as a whole, reports: In validation, the model predicted ophthalmopathy. These predictions came a median 6.5 months before onset. Most thyroid clonotypes expanded above 0.001 appeared in blood too.

Amplification of TCR beta CDR3 regions was performed using RNA transcripts as template. TCR CDR3 underwent first-round RT-PCR with the HTBI primer set. Via MiXCR, TCRdb re-called the multiplex PCR reads, giving one row per CDR3 protein. The sample lists a few hundred thousand distinct CDR3 sequences; 40% to 50% were seen once. About this clonotype: Its antigen is undetermined.

The specimen was peripheral blood or thyroid tissue (not recorded which). The TCR sequence derives from an adult woman with Graves' disease, either hyperthyroidism or ophthalmopathy (not recorded which).

In nucleotides, the CDR3 is TGCAGTGCCAGGACAGGGCATTATAGCAATCAGCCCCAGCATTTT. Its translation: CSARTGHYSNQPQHF. This chain uses TRBV20-1 with TRBJ1-5; 8 positions agree with TRBD1. Germline lookup yields CDR1 DFQATT and CDR2 SNEGSKA (reference sequence). The CDR3 length is 15 residues. V lost 6 bases and J lost 0; bases outside the gene matches: 7.